Listed here are 23 T cell receptor beta chains from one sample, sequenced in a study of blood T cell repertoires in COVID-19. Profiled with immunoSEQ multiplex PCR; TCRdb holds only in-frame clones, not every one. The sample has fewer than 200,000 clones; 81% are singletons. Sequenced material: peripheral blood. These receptors were collected from a woman older than 75 with COVID-19, enrolled during active disease.

The CDR3 DNA reads TGTGCCAGCAGATCTTCTGGGGCCAACGTCCTGACTTTC. It translates to CASRSSGANVLTF. V is TRBV7-2 and J is TRBJ2-6; no clear D. V was trimmed by 6 bases and J by 1 base, leaving 4 bases between them. This CDR3 contains 13 residues. The V gene's germline CDR1 is SGHTA and CDR2 FQGNSA.

This clone was detected once. Additional DNA sequences in this sample encode the identical CDR3. This chain links TRBV27 with TRBJ1-1; a weak D match, TRBD1 (6 bases). V was cut by 6 bases and J by 1 base, with 12 bases left in between. The germline gives CDR1 MNHEY, CDR2 SMNVEV (reference sequence). The CDR3 has 14 residues. The DNA for the CDR3 is TGTGCCAGCAGCATTATAGGGGGGAACACTGAAGCTTTCTTT. It translates to CASSIIGGNTEAFF.

The chain recombines TRBV7-2 with TRBJ2-2; the match to TRBD2 covers 16 bases. Germline V CDR1 and CDR2: SGHTA, FQGNSA. V was clipped by 5 bases and J by 6 bases; unmatched bases: 6. The CDR3 sequence is 17 residues long. In nucleotides, the CDR3 is TGTGCCAGCAGCGAGGGACTAGCGGGGGGGCAGTCCGGGGAGCTGTTTTTT. Encoded protein: CASSEGLAGGQSGELFF.

The rearrangement uses TRBV6-4 and TRBJ1-2; a weak D match, TRBD1 (6 bases). The CDR3 covers 11 residues. The V gene's germline CDR1 is MRHNA and CDR2 SNTAGT. The ends were cut back, 4 bases at V and 7 bases at J, with 7 bases in the middle. The CDR3 region is CASSAGAGYTF. The CDR3 region has the DNA TGTGCCAGCAGTGCAGGGGCTGGCTACACCTTC.

The chain uses TRBV24-1 and TRBJ2-7; TRBD1 agrees at 9 bases. There are 16 residues in the CDR3. Trimming took 2 bases from V and 0 from J; bases not matched to a gene: 4. Germline loops: CDR1 KGHDR, CDR2 SFDVKD. Here the CDR3 reads CATSDSGTGNSYEQYF. DNA for the CDR3: TGTGCCACCAGTGATTCGGGGACAGGGAACTCCTACGAGCAGTACTTC.

This chain joins TRBV28 and TRBJ1-2; 9 positions agree with TRBD1. Germline values: CDR1 MDHEN, CDR2 SYDVKM. The CDR3 contains 15 residues. V shed 4 bases, J shed 2 bases, and the junction held 5 bases outside the gene matches. The CDR3 loop reads CASSSSGTGNYGYTF. The CDR3 DNA reads TGTGCCAGCAGTTCGTCCGGGACAGGGAACTATGGCTACACCTTC.

This clone was seen just once. The J gene is TRBJ2-3, the V gene TRBV19, with unresolved D. CDR1 is LNHDA, CDR2 SQIVND, per germline (reference sequence). CDR3 length equals 12 residues. Trimming shortened V by 5 bases and J by 7 bases, and 10 bases separated the two germline ends. CDR3 bases: TGTGCCAGTAGTGTGACTGAAAATACGCAGTATTTT. The encoded protein is CASSVTENTQYF.

The count of this clone is one. The chain couples TRBV7-9 to TRBJ1-2; D unresolved. Germline CDR1 reads SEHNR; CDR2 reads FQNEAQ (reference sequence). V lost 6 bases and J 3 bases, leaving 11 bases between the germline ends. CDR3 length: 13 amino acids. The CDR3 DNA reads as TGTGCCAGCAGTATTGGGCAGTACTATGGCTACACCTTC. Translated: CASSIGQYYGYTF.

The rearrangement joins TRBV29-1 to TRBJ1-2; the match to TRBD1 covers 8 bases. The germline gives CDR1 SQVTM, CDR2 ANQGSEA. V shed 2 bases and J 11 bases; nucleotides not matched to a gene: 13. The CDR3 consists of 14 residues. The CDR3 region is CSVERETGEGAYTF. The DNA of the CDR3 is TGCAGCGTTGAACGGGAGACAGGGGAAGGTGCGTACACCTTC.

The rearrangement uses TRBV29-1 and TRBJ2-2; D remains ambiguous. V was pared by 7 bases and J by 4 bases, with 7 bases between. The germline V gene encodes CDR1 SQVTM and CDR2 ANQGSEA. The CDR3 spans 11 residues. The CDR3 here is CSASRTGELFF. The DNA of the CDR3 is TGCAGCGCTTCCCGCACCGGGGAGCTGTTTTTT.

The J gene is TRBJ2-2, the V gene TRBV9; 8 bases are shared with TRBD2. Trimming took 0 bases from V and 4 from J; bases not matched to a gene: 5. This CDR3 is built from 16 residues. CDR1 is SGDLS and CDR2 is YYNGEE in the germline V gene. The CDR3 bases are TGTGCCAGCAGCGTAGGGCTAGCGGGTTTCACCGGGGAGCTGTTTTTT. Its protein is CASSVGLAGFTGELFF.

V usage is TRBV5-1 and J usage is TRBJ2-1, with 8 bases matching TRBD2. V shed 4 bases and J 6 bases; nucleotides not matched to a gene: 12. CDR3 length equals 16 residues. From germline, CDR1 is SGHRS and CDR2 YFSETQ. The CDR3 region is CASSPARAGVRNEQFF. The CDR3 nucleotides read TGCGCCAGCAGCCCTGCTCGAGCGGGGGTACGCAATGAGCAGTTCTTC.

The genes are TRBV2 and TRBJ1-6; 9 bases are shared with TRBD1. Germline-derived CDR1 and CDR2 are SNHLY and FYNNEI. This CDR3 has 15 residues. The J segment lost 10 bases and the V segment lost 7 bases, leaving 11 bases of the junction unmatched. The CDR3 DNA follows: TGTGCCAGCAAAGGACAGGGGCGCGAGGGATCACCCCTCCACTTT. Protein product: CASKGQGREGSPLHF.

CDR3 in amino acids: CASLSSGSTGELFF. The CDR3 DNA reads TGTGCCAGCCTGTCTAGCGGGAGCACCGGGGAGCTGTTTTTT. V usage is TRBV18 and J usage is TRBJ2-2, with 10 positions matching TRBD2. The CDR3 covers 14 residues. Trimming at V came to 8 bases and at J to 4 bases, leaving 4 bases not matched to a gene. Per germline, CDR1 KGHSH and CDR2 LQKENI.

J is TRBJ1-1 and V is TRBV6-2 or TRBV6-3; the D gene is possibly TRBD1 (6 bases). Germline values: CDR1 MNHEY, CDR2 SVGEGT. The CDR3 is 14 residues long. Deletions cut 5 bases from V and 0 bases from J, with 10 bases between. CDR3 nucleotides: TGTGCCAGCAGTCCGGGACATGTGAACACTGAAGCTTTCTTT. This encodes CASSPGHVNTEAFF.

This rearrangement joins TRBV7-8 to TRBJ1-4; 9 nucleotides align to TRBD1. Unmatched junction bases numbered 11, after V lost 5 bases and J lost 7 bases. This CDR3 is 16 amino acids long. In germline, CDR1 is SGHVS, CDR2 FQNEAQ. CDR3: CASSAVPGQGSEKLFF. Here the CDR3 DNA reads TGTGCCAGCAGCGCCGTACCGGGACAGGGAAGTGAAAAACTGTTTTTT.

The rearrangement joins TRBV25-1 to TRBJ2-1, with TRBD1 matching 7 bases. This CDR3 comprises 14 residues. The germline V gene has CDR1 MGHDK and CDR2 SYGVNS. J gave up 5 bases and V 3 bases, and 4 bases lay outside the gene matches. CDR3 amino acids: CASSDWGTDNEQFF. For the CDR3, the DNA is TGTGCCAGCAGTGATTGGGGGACAGACAATGAGCAGTTCTTC.

The rearrangement uses TRBV28 and TRBJ1-3; 9 bases fit TRBD1. The germline V gene has CDR1 MDHEN and CDR2 SYDVKM. V was pared by 7 bases and J by 3 bases, with 10 bases of the junction left unmatched. There are 16 residues in the CDR3. In DNA, the CDR3 is TGTGCCAGCACTCGCTCCCCGGGACAGGGTGGAAACACCATATATTTT. Its translation: CASTRSPGQGGNTIYF. Complete variable domain (other parts from reference TRBV28 and TRBJ1-3): DVKVTQSSRYLVKRTGEKVFLECVQDMDHENMFWYRQDPGLGLRLIYFSYDVKMKEKGDIPEGYSVSREKKERFSLILESASTNQTSMYLCASTRSPGQGGNTIYFGEGSWLTVV.

This clone was seen a few times. The rearrangement links TRBV10-2 to TRBJ2-1; 12 nucleotides align to TRBD2. CDR3 size: 16 residues. Germline V gene lookup returns CDR1 WSHSY and CDR2 SAAADI. V lost 2 bases, J lost 4 bases, and 3 bases stayed unmatched. CDR3 region: CASSELAGGPYNEQFF. CDR3 DNA: TGCGCCAGCAGTGAGCTAGCGGGGGGGCCTTACAATGAGCAGTTCTTC.

The rearrangement uses TRBV11-3 and TRBJ1-2; 9 bases are shared with TRBD1. Trimming at V came to 2 bases and at J to 5 bases, leaving 3 bases not matched to a gene. Germline loops: CDR1 SGHNT, CDR2 YENEEA. CDR3 length: 14 amino acids. DNA for the CDR3: TGTGCCAGCAGCTTACCCGGGACAGGGTATGGCTACACCTTC. Translation gives CASSLPGTGYGYTF.

The V gene is TRBV11-2, the J gene TRBJ1-2, with D tentatively TRBD1 (6 bases). The CDR3 spans 14 residues. Germline V gene sequence: CDR1 SGHAT, CDR2 FQNNGV. V gave up 3 bases and J gave up 7 bases, with 15 bases separating them. CDR3 amino acids: CASSFYRENRGYTF. The CDR3 region has the DNA TGTGCCAGCAGCTTCTACAGGGAAAATCGTGGCTACACCTTC.

The J gene is TRBJ2-1, the V gene TRBV6-8, with 10 nucleotides matching TRBD2. CDR3 length: 19 residues. Germline-derived CDR1 and CDR2 are MNHGY and SAAAGT. V was clipped by 0 bases and J by 4 bases; unmatched bases: 12. The CDR3: CASSYSIPRTSGLYNEQFF. The DNA for the CDR3 is TGTGCCAGCAGTTACTCGATTCCTCGGACTAGCGGTTTGTACAATGAGCAGTTCTTC.

This clone was picked up a small number of times. This chain links TRBV10-3 with TRBJ1-2, with TRBD1 identical over 7 bases. This CDR3 is built from 11 residues. Germline trimming cut 7 bases from V and 8 bases from J; bases unmatched to any gene: 4. Germline V gene sequence: CDR1 ENHRY, CDR2 SYGVKD. The CDR3 sequence: CAITQGGGYTF. CDR3 coding DNA: TGTGCCATCACCCAGGGGGGCGGCTACACCTTC.